This T cell receptor beta chain comes out of a study of blood T cells in healthy people across ages. The study's findings and limits: The percentage of naive T cells correlated strongly with TCR beta diversity.

The CDR3 has 16 amino acids. With 1 base removed from V and 4 bases from J, the gap between germline ends came to 14 bases. Looked up from germline, CDR1 is LGHDT and CDR2 is YNNKEL (reference sequence). No fewer than 7 million PBMCs went into each sample. Per sample, no less than 5 micrograms of total RNA were extracted. The authors ran a second PCR of roughly 6 to 12 cycles using a sample-barcoded 5' primer and a J-beta primer mix. Each TCR beta cDNA got a 12-nucleotide random molecular identifier. One entry per CDR3 protein, called by TCRdb with MiXCR from the 5' RACE reads. The table shows over 1.5 million distinct CDR3 sequences, with about 49% occurring only once. To note about this clonotype: The target antigen is unknown.

The receptor's source is a woman between 40 and 55 years old in good health. The chain recombines TRBV3-1 with TRBJ2-1; D possibly corresponds to TRBD2 (5 bases). What was sequenced was blood. The CDR3 region has the DNA TGTGCCAGCAGCCAAGGCCTAGTGCCGGGGTACAATGAGCAGTTCTTC. Protein: CASSQGLVPGYNEQFF.